This T cell receptor (beta chain) was identified in a study of shared clonotypes between healthy human individuals (dated by TCRdb to about 2020). Regarding the research as a whole: Three men and a couple of women, aged 18 to 49 years, made up the cohort. For each donor, CD4 naive and CD4 memory were each given three plates, CD8 naive was given two plates, and CD8 memory was given one plate. To estimate repertoire size and how much clonotypes are shared between individuals, the study performed deep sequencing of blood TCR repertoires from a few healthy adults. To increase sequencing depth and limit assay-specific biases, different laboratories used diverse techniques to prepare libraries and sequence TCR repertoires. Each donor's leukapheresis produced roughly between about 0.8 and 10 billion PBMCs.

What the research found in general, with its limitations: Rarefaction of sorted-subset datasets indicated incomplete sequencing despite the large sequencing depth. Naive subsets generally had larger estimated clonotype richness than memory subsets did. Clonotypes shared by all four sorted-subset donors showed higher generation probabilities than non-shared clonotypes. The genetic and exposure-history diversity represented was limited by the small number of donors. Across a few donors, approximately 4.9% of naive CD4, roughly 3.5% of naive CD8, around 2.1% of memory CD4, and under 0.45% of memory CD8 clonotypes were shared. Pairwise subsampling led to the expectation that sequencing depth would affect the degree of clonotype sharing among donors. Only blood was sampled, and tissue TCR repertoires likely differ from those in blood.

The donors were healthy, HIV-negative adults with no recently reported acute infections or vaccinations. All donors were Caucasian adults living in Nashville, Tennessee, USA. CD4+ T cells were enriched by magnetic negative selection, after which naive cells were positively selected on CD45RA and the negative fraction was taken as the memory subset. Blood was obtained by leukapheresis, after which PBMCs were separated by Ficoll-Histopaque density gradient centrifugation and cryopreserved in liquid nitrogen vapor phase. Purity and quantity of every magnetically sorted T cell population were checked by analytical flow cytometry. Genomic DNA was isolated from each sorted fraction and quantified by UV absorbance on a Nanodrop 2000c. In its sample, this clone was seen once. Its antigen is unknown. One base away there is no much larger clone; base qualities are not given. Using the deep immunoSEQ assay, multiplex PCR amplified TCR CDR3 regions from genomic DNA. For each cell subset, the extracted genomic DNA was distributed evenly across all wells of several immunoSEQ 96-well plates, and each plate served as one replicate. Each replicate PCR for sorted subsets received approximately 200 ng genomic DNA, equal to tens of thousands of T cell genomes. Purified libraries were measured with a Qubit 3.0 fluorometer, size-checked on a Bioanalyzer 2100, and measured again with the KAPA Library Quantification kit. A separate single-read 150-cycle Illumina NextSeq 550 flow cell was used to sequence each immunoSEQ 96-well plate. In the authors' own workflow: Because the immunoSEQ output included only junctional sequences and no quality scores, the filtering could not be the same as the filtering used for full-length reads. Sequences were annotated with PyIR, a Python wrapper for IgBLAST v1.9, using IMGT germline references to assign V/J genes and CDR3. Reads were removed for weak V/J assignments (E-value above 1e-6), missing CDR3, stop codons, out-of-frame junctions, or ambiguous translated residues. V3J clonotypes were defined as sequences sharing an identical inferred V gene, J gene, and CDR3 amino acid sequence. Percentage overlap between repertoires was computed as shared unique clonotypes divided by the size of the smaller repertoire. Richness of each repertoire was evaluated using RTK rarefaction, the Chao1 estimator, and Recon v2.1 estimates of unobserved clonotypes. For all TCRbeta clonotypes obtained by the gDNA method from a few donors, generation probabilities were computed with OLGA. What TCRdb holds here is the immuneACCESS table cut down to in-frame rearrangements. Part of the clones is not present; checked against another copy, under half of the missing clones reflect an unresolved V gene, and the others are unexplained. V and J calls and clone size are given by that table; D and trimming were obtained from the DNA. The sample table contains 2,100,000 or so clones; only one count was recorded for 90% to 96% of them. 0.1% to 0.15% of the sample is in the top ten clones.

The clonotype originates from a man in his late teens or twenties in good health. Sequencing input: naive CD4+ T cells sorted from blood. This specimen's cell subset or site label, per the study, means: CD45RA+ positively selected.

This receptor carries the CDR3 CAISSGVNNEQFF. Read as DNA, the sequence is TGTGCCATCAGTTCAGGGGTAAACAATGAGCAGTTCTTC. The V and J genes are TRBV10-3 and TRBJ2-1; the D gene is perhaps TRBD1, on 6 matching bases. V gives up 5 bases and J gives up 5 bases, and the segment between their germline ends measures 10 bases. As encoded in the germline V gene, CDR1 is ENHRY while CDR2 is SYGVKD. The CDR3 starts with the cysteine, ends with the phenylalanine, and has 13 residues. Only the CDR3 region is kept as DNA, spanning 39 bases read in frame from base 1.